The rows below give T cell receptor beta chains drawn from one sample of a study of T cell responses to AZD1222 COVID-19 vaccine. Produced via immunoSEQ multiplex PCR; TCRdb's table is partial and in-frame only. The data hold about 160,000 clones, with around 93% observed a single time. Sample: peripheral blood, taken on day 0 of AZD1222 vaccination. Receptors originate from an adult in good health. Both conserved end residues are part of each CDR3. Each record gives: V gene, D gene, J gene, clone size, CDR3 DNA, CDR3 protein. D genes are given only for firm matches. Size is omitted from some rows. Given values are once, few, many or a class for expanded clones.

>TRBV19|TRBD1|TRBJ1-5|NA
TGTGCCAGTAGTTCCGGGACAGGGGGCCCATATAGCAATCAGCCCCAGCATTTT
CASSSGTGGPYSNQPQHF
>TRBV7-7|TRBD1|TRBJ2-5|NA
TGTGCTAGCAGCATGACAGGGGGTACCTCGGAGACCCAGTACTTC
CASSMTGGTSETQYF
>TRBV7-9|NA|TRBJ1-4|NA
TGTGCCAGCAGCCTAGACACGTATGAAAAACTGTTTTTT
CASSLDTYEKLFF
>TRBV5-4|TRBD2|TRBJ2-3|NA
TGTGCCAGCAGCTTGCCCCCCCGGGGGGGCTCCTCAGATACGCAGTATTTT
CASSLPPRGGSSDTQYF
>TRBV7-2|TRBD1|TRBJ2-7|NA
TGTGCCAGCAGCTTTAGGGGGCAGGGAGCCAACGAGCAGTACTTC
CASSFRGQGANEQYF
>TRBV2|NA|TRBJ1-5|NA
TGTGCCAGCAGTACAGCTACCCATAGCAATCAGCCCCAGCATTTT
CASSTATHSNQPQHF
>TRBV3-1/TRBV3-2|NA|TRBJ2-7|NA
TGTGCCAGCAGTCACCGACCTCTCTCCTACGAGCAGTACTTC
CASSHRPLSYEQYF
>TRBV7-3|NA|TRBJ2-2|NA
TGTGCCAGCAGCTTAACGGGTGGAGCGAACACCGGGGAGCTGTTTTTT
CASSLTGGANTGELFF
>TRBV19|TRBD1|TRBJ2-5|NA
TGTGCCAGTAGGAGGGGACAGCAAGAGACCCAGTACTTC
CASRRGQQETQYF
>TRBV9|NA|TRBJ1-3|NA
TGTGCCAGCAGCGCCCGCCAAGTTGTGGACACCATATATTTT
CASSARQVVDTIYF
>TRBV5-1|NA|TRBJ2-3|NA
TGCGCCAGCAGCCCAGGGGCCGGAAGCACAGATACGCAGTATTTT
CASSPGAGSTDTQYF
>TRBV13|NA|TRBJ2-2|NA
TGTGCCAGCAGCCCTACGGGGCCAACTAAGTCCGGGGAGCTGTTTTTT
CASSPTGPTKSGELFF
>TRBV5-1|NA|TRBJ2-3|NA
TGCGCCAGCTCCAAAGGTTCAGGGGTGAGCTTCGGGGCAGATACGCAGTATTTT
CASSKGSGVSFGADTQYF
>TRBV28|NA|TRBJ1-4|NA
TGTGCCAGCAGGGAAACCAAGGGGGTAGGAAAACTGTTTTTT
CASRETKGVGKLFF
>TRBV5-6|NA|TRBJ1-4|once
TGTGCCAGCAGCTTGGGGCCGGGACGGGTTAATGAAAAACTGTTTTTT
CASSLGPGRVNEKLFF
>TRBV4-1|TRBD2|TRBJ2-1|NA
TGCGCCAGCAGCCAGCGACTAGCGGGAGGTATCTTGAGCTCCTACAATGAGCAGTTCTTC
CASSQRLAGGILSSYNEQFF
>TRBV9|NA|TRBJ2-3|NA
TGTGCCAGCAGCGTAGCTACGGGCGGCACAGATACGCAGTATTTT
CASSVATGGTDTQYF
>TRBV27|NA|TRBJ2-7|NA
TGTGCCAGCAGTTTATATCTAGGGGGTTGGGAGCAGTACTTC
CASSLYLGGWEQYF
>TRBV28|NA|TRBJ1-1|NA
TGTGCCAGCAGTTTCGGGTTCGAGGGATCTGAAGCTTTCTTT
CASSFGFEGSEAFF
>TRBV11-3|NA|TRBJ2-5|NA
TGTGCCAGCAGCCCCGACAGGCAAGAGACCCAGTACTTC
CASSPDRQETQYF
>TRBV30|TRBD1|TRBJ2-7|NA
TGTGCCTGGAAGGGGGACAGGGGCAGCTACGAGCAGTACTTC
CAWKGDRGSYEQYF
>TRBV19|TRBD2|TRBJ2-3|NA
TGTGCCAGTAGTCCTAGCGGGAGGGGTGTGGATACGCAGTATTTT
CASSPSGRGVDTQYF
>TRBV7-7|TRBD1|TRBJ2-1|NA
TGTGCTAGCAGCTTCGGGACAGGGAGCTACAATGAGCAGTTCTTC
CASSFGTGSYNEQFF
>TRBV5-1|NA|TRBJ1-6|NA
TGCGCCAGCAGCTTGGCCCCGGGGCAGGAGTACCTTAATTCACCCCTCCACTTT
CASSLAPGQEYLNSPLHF
>TRBV10-3|NA|TRBJ1-5|few
TGTGCCATCGGTACAGATAGCAATCAGCCCCAGCATTTT
CAIGTDSNQPQHF
>TRBV7-2|NA|TRBJ1-2|NA
TGTGCCAGCAGCTTAGATTGGACAGCGAACTATGGCTACACCTTC
CASSLDWTANYGYTF
>TRBV28|NA|TRBJ2-1|NA
TGTGCCAGCAGTTCCAACGCCTACAATGAGCAGTTCTTC
CASSSNAYNEQFF
>TRBV2|NA|TRBJ2-7|NA
TGTGCCAGCAGCAATTCAGGATTTACCTACGAGCAGTACTTC
CASSNSGFTYEQYF
>TRBV6-5|NA|TRBJ2-1|NA
TGTGCCAGCAGAGGAGGCAACTACAATGAGCAGTTCTTC
CASRGGNYNEQFF
>TRBV19|TRBD1|TRBJ1-4|NA
TGTGCCACCCGCCCCAGGGGGCTAAGGGAAAAACTGTTTTTT
CATRPRGLREKLFF
>TRBV29-1|NA|TRBJ2-2|NA
TGCAGCGGGACGACCGACCTGGGGGCCGGGGAGCTGTTTTTT
CSGTTDLGAGELFF
>TRBV27|NA|TRBJ1-2|NA
TGTGCCAGCAGTTTCAGGGGAAACTATGGCTACACCTTC
CASSFRGNYGYTF
>TRBV24-1|TRBD1|TRBJ2-1|NA
TGTGCCACCAGTAGGGGGCGGAATGAGCAGTTCTTC
CATSRGRNEQFF
>TRBV7-8|NA|TRBJ1-1|NA
TGTGCCAGCAGCTTAGGCACTGACACTGAAGCTTTCTTT
CASSLGTDTEAFF
>TRBV10-3|NA|TRBJ2-7|NA
TGTGCCATCAGTGAAGGGGGTTACGAGCAGTACTTC
CAISEGGYEQYF
>TRBV30|TRBD2|TRBJ2-1|NA
TGTGCCTGGAGTTTCCCGGGGGGATGGCGGGAGTGGAATGAGCAGTTCTTC
CAWSFPGGWREWNEQFF
>TRBV28|NA|TRBJ1-4|once
TGTGCCAGCAGTTTACGTCTAGGGCTAAGGGAAAAACTGTTTTTT
CASSLRLGLREKLFF
>TRBV30|NA|TRBJ1-1|NA
TGTGCCTGCCGACAGAATATGAACACTGAAGCTTTCTTT
CACRQNMNTEAFF
>TRBV7-8|NA|TRBJ1-4|NA
TGTGCCAGCACCCAGGCTTTCGTAGGGTCTAATGAAAAACTGTTTTTT
CASTQAFVGSNEKLFF
>TRBV3-1/TRBV3-2|NA|TRBJ2-3|NA
TGTGCCAGCAGCCTCCAGAAAAATACGCAGTATTTT
CASSLQKNTQYF
>TRBV5-6|NA|TRBJ2-7|NA
TGTGCCAGCAGCCCAAGGGGGGATTACGAGCAGTACTTC
CASSPRGDYEQYF
>TRBV7-9|TRBD2|TRBJ2-1|NA
TGTGCCAGCAGCTTCACTAGCGGGAGTATAATAGGTATCGACAATGAGCAGTTCTTC
CASSFTSGSIIGIDNEQFF
>TRBV7-3|NA|TRBJ1-1|NA
TGTGCCAGCAGCAAGGACCCCATGAACACTGAAGCTTTCTTT
CASSKDPMNTEAFF
>TRBV7-8|NA|TRBJ1-1|NA
TGTGCCAGCAGCTTAGTAGGGGCCAACACTGAAGCTTTCTTT
CASSLVGANTEAFF
>TRBV6-5|NA|TRBJ2-5|NA
TGTGCCAGCAGTCAACTAGCTGGCCAAGAGACCCAGTACTTC
CASSQLAGQETQYF
>TRBV27|TRBD1|TRBJ1-2|once
TGTGCCAGCAGTCCCTCAGGGGGCTATCCCTATGGCTACACCTTC
CASSPSGGYPYGYTF
>TRBV30|NA|TRBJ1-5|few
TGTGCCTGGAGTGTAAGTAGCAATCAGCCCCAGCATTTT
CAWSVSSNQPQHF
>TRBV10-3|TRBD2|TRBJ2-1|NA
TGTGCCATCAGCCCCGTCTCCGGCAGCGGGAGTAATGAGCAGTTCTTC
CAISPVSGSGSNEQFF
>TRBV15|NA|TRBJ1-3|NA
TGTGCCACCAGCAGAGAGCACGGCTCTGGAAACACCATATATTTT
CATSREHGSGNTIYF
>TRBV6-5|NA|TRBJ1-3|NA
TGTGCCAGCAGTTATTCGGACTTGTTCTCTGGAAACACCATATATTTT
CASSYSDLFSGNTIYF
>TRBV5-1|NA|TRBJ1-1|NA
TGCGCCAGCAGCTTGGCGGTGGGAAACACTGAAGCTTTCTTT
CASSLAVGNTEAFF
>TRBV5-1|NA|TRBJ2-7|NA
TGCGCCAGCAGTCCGGGACAGGGGAGTTTTAGCGGGAGGGCCCGATACGAGCAGTACTTC
CASSPGQGSFSGRARYEQYF
>TRBV1|NA|TRBJ2-5|NA
TGCACCAGCATGGGGGGGCCTGGAGAGACCCAGTACTTC
CTSMGGPGETQYF
>TRBV5-4|NA|TRBJ2-5|few
TGTGCCAGCAGCTTGGGGGGGATAACGGGAAGGGAGACCCAGTACTTC
CASSLGGITGRETQYF
>TRBV7-2|NA|TRBJ1-1|NA
TGTGCCAGCAGCTTAGTTTTGGGGGTGAACACTGAAGCTTTCTTT
CASSLVLGVNTEAFF
>TRBV2|NA|TRBJ1-1|NA
TGTGCCAGGGGTAGTACTGAAGCTTTCTTT
CARGSTEAFF
>TRBV4-1|NA|TRBJ2-5|NA
TGCGCCAGCAGCCAAGTCTGGATAGGGGAAGAGACCCAGTACTTC
CASSQVWIGEETQYF
>TRBV15|NA|TRBJ2-7|NA
TGTGCCACCAGCAGTGCAGGGTTCTCCTACGAGCAGTACTTC
CATSSAGFSYEQYF
>TRBV14|TRBD2|TRBJ2-3|NA
TGTGCCAGCAGCCAGACAGGACTAGCAGGCACAGATACGCAGTATTTT
CASSQTGLAGTDTQYF
>TRBV7-2|NA|TRBJ1-6|NA
TGTGCCAGCAGCTTAACCATCCCCTCCTATAATTCACCCCTCCACTTT
CASSLTIPSYNSPLHF